A selection of T cell receptor beta chains follows, all from one sample in a study of identical twins. TCRdb reprocessed the 5' RACE reads via MiXCR and lists one record per CDR3 protein. The table has over 600,000 distinct CDR3 sequences, roughly 20% seen once. These data also featured in a second study, about T cells expressing NK-cell markers.

What was sequenced was PBMCs. These receptors all come from a woman between 18 and 29 years old in good health. Each CDR3 is given with its conserved first and last residue. A D gene is named only where the DNA matches it firmly. Expanded clones get a size class; other rows say once, few or many, or leave the size out.

J gene	V gene	clone size	D gene	CDR3 length	CDR3 protein	CDR3 DNA
TRBJ2-1	TRBV6-1	.	TRBD2	15	CASRESGRLYNEQFF	TGTGCCAGCAGGGAGAGCGGGAGGTTGTACAATGAGCAGTTCTTC
TRBJ2-3	TRBV6-1	.	.	15	CASSPPRGRTDTQYF	TGTGCCAGCAGCCCTCCTCGCGGCCGCACAGATACGCAGTATTTT
TRBJ2-3	TRBV20-1	few	.	14	CSASWTPGADTQYF	TGCAGTGCTAGCTGGACCCCCGGCGCAGATACGCAGTATTTT
TRBJ1-6	TRBV3-1	few	TRBD1	15	CASSPQGAYGSPLHF	TGTGCCAGCAGCCCTCAGGGGGCGTACGGTTCACCCCTCCACTTT
TRBJ1-1	TRBV20-1	.	.	14	CSARDPQGGSEAFF	TGCAGTGCTAGAGATCCACAGGGAGGATCTGAAGCTTTCTTT
TRBJ2-1	TRBV12-3/TRBV12-4	few	TRBD2	16	CASSRREGPVYNEQFF	TGTGCCAGCAGCCGGCGGGAGGGCCCTGTCTACAATGAGCAGTTCTTC
TRBJ1-1	TRBV5-1	few	.	14	CASSLAVGSTEAFF	TGCGCCAGCAGCTTGGCGGTTGGATCGACTGAAGCTTTCTTT
TRBJ2-7	TRBV10-3	.	.	12	CAIRGGSDEQYF	TGTGCCATCCGTGGGGGGAGCGACGAGCAGTACTTC
TRBJ2-1	TRBV6-1	.	.	15	CPSTKTESSYNEQFF	TGTCCCAGCACCAAGACAGAGAGTTCCTACAATGAGCAGTTCTTC
TRBJ2-7	TRBV6-1	.	TRBD1	14	CASSPGQGRFEQYF	TGTGCCAGCAGTCCCGGACAGGGGCGCTTCGAGCAGTACTTC
TRBJ1-1	TRBV9	.	.	15	CASSIRGTLNTEAFF	TGTGCCAGCAGCATAAGAGGAACGTTGAACACTGAAGCTTTCTTT
TRBJ2-2	TRBV12-3/TRBV12-4	once	.	17	CASSLARHGENTGELFF	TGTGCCAGCAGTTTAGCGCGCCACGGAGAGAACACCGGGGAGCTGTTTTTT
TRBJ2-5	TRBV5-1	.	.	12	CASSRSQETQYF	TGCGCCAGCAGCCGGTCCCAAGAGACCCAGTACTTC
TRBJ2-7	TRBV7-2	.	.	14	CASSTPGIRYEQYF	TGTGCCAGCAGCACCCCCGGGATACGGTACGAGCAGTACTTC
TRBJ2-1	TRBV7-9	few	TRBD2	16	CASRGRGLRSYNEQFF	TGTGCCAGCAGGGGGAGGGGTTTGCGGTCCTACAATGAGCAGTTCTTC
TRBJ2-1	TRBV6-5	.	.	15	CASSYGLGGYNEQFF	TGTGCCAGCAGTTACGGGCTAGGCGGATACAATGAGCAGTTCTTC
TRBJ2-2	TRBV12-3/TRBV12-4	.	.	14	CASSFYSNTGELFF	TGTGCCAGCAGTTTCTACTCCAACACCGGGGAGCTGTTTTTT
TRBJ1-1	TRBV27	.	TRBD1	14	CASRATGGWTEAFF	TGTGCCAGCAGAGCTACAGGGGGATGGACTGAAGCTTTCTTT
TRBJ2-1	TRBV2	.	.	10	CASSVREQFF	TGTGCCAGCAGTGTGCGGGAGCAGTTCTTC
TRBJ2-7	TRBV12-3/TRBV12-4	.	.	15	CASSSPRTLGDEQYF	TGTGCCAGCAGCAGCCCCCGGACATTAGGCGACGAGCAGTACTTC
TRBJ1-4	TRBV12-3/TRBV12-4	many	TRBD1	16	CASSQTGQETNEKLFF	TGTGCCAGCAGCCAGACAGGGCAGGAGACTAATGAAAAACTGTTTTTT
TRBJ2-1	TRBV9	.	.	13	CASSVPWTGEQFF	TGTGCCAGCAGCGTGCCGTGGACCGGTGAGCAGTTCTTC
TRBJ2-1	TRBV7-9	.	.	13	CASSLTANNEQFF	TGTGCCAGCAGCTTAACGGCGAACAATGAGCAGTTCTTC